Listed here are 8 T cell receptor beta chains from one sample, sequenced in a study of cytomegalovirus exposure and HLA in healthy donors. With 60 Vbeta and 13 Jbeta primers, the PCR was carried out. The method was immunoSEQ multiplex PCR; TCRdb's version includes in-frame clones alone and lacks a portion of them. The repertoire table contains tens of thousands of clones. Sequencing input: PBMCs. These receptors originate from a female donor in good health and CMV-seronegative.

This sequence joins TRBV30 and TRBJ2-7; 7 bases fit TRBD2. V dropped 3 bases and J dropped 2; count of bases not matched to a gene: 10. CDR1 is GTSNPN and CDR2 is SVGIG in the germline V gene (reference sequence). This CDR3 has 15 amino acids. In DNA, the CDR3 is TGTGCCTGGAGGAGCCTGGCGGGGGATGCCTACGAGCAGTACTTC. Translated, it gives CAWRSLAGDAYEQYF.

V gene TRBV25-1 combines with J gene TRBJ2-3, with TRBD1 matching 11 bases. The germline gives CDR1 MGHDK, CDR2 SYGVNS. The CDR3 is 14 residues long. The V and J ends lost 6 bases and 1 base, in that order; junction bases with no gene match: 0. CDR3: CASRDRGRTDTQYF. The CDR3 coding sequence is TGTGCCAGCAGGGACAGGGGGCGCACAGATACGCAGTATTTT.

The J gene is TRBJ2-7, the V gene TRBV2, with TRBD2 matching 8 bases. V shed 6 bases and J 5 bases; nucleotides not matched to a gene: 3. The CDR3 is 12 residues long. The germline V gene encodes CDR1 SNHLY and CDR2 FYNNEI. The CDR3 loop is CASSGGDHEQYF. CDR3 nucleotides: TGTGCCAGCAGCGGGGGGGACCACGAGCAGTACTTC.

This sequence joins TRBV10-3 and TRBJ2-7, with TRBD2 as a possible D gene (6 bases). The CDR3 is 16 residues long. Per the germline V gene, CDR1 is ENHRY and CDR2 is SYGVKD. Trimming removed 0 bases from V and 2 bases from J, with 14 bases in between. The CDR3 bases are TGTGCCATCAGTGAGTCGATGTTCGGGGGAACCTACGAGCAGTACTTC. Translation: CAISESMFGGTYEQYF.

The V and J genes are TRBV28 and TRBJ1-2, with 8 bases identical to TRBD1. CDR1 is MDHEN, CDR2 SYDVKM, per germline. This CDR3 is 14 amino acids long. The J segment lost 5 bases and the V segment lost 4 bases, leaving 6 bases of the junction unmatched. The CDR3 sequence: CASSSPWDRYGYTF. The CDR3 nucleotides are TGTGCCAGCAGTTCGCCGTGGGACAGGTATGGCTACACCTTC.

This chain uses TRBV6-4 with TRBJ2-3; 8 nucleotides line up with TRBD2. CDR1 and CDR2 from the germline V gene are MRHNA and SNTAGT. The J segment lost 0 bases and the V segment lost 4 bases, leaving 0 bases of the junction unmatched. This CDR3 is 14 amino acids long. The CDR3 is CASSASGSTDTQYF. CDR3 bases: TGTGCCAGCAGTGCTAGCGGGAGCACAGATACGCAGTATTTT.

The CDR3 DNA sequence: TGTGCCAGCTCATCCGAGGTAGCTCAGCCCCAGCATTTT. It translates to CASSSEVAQPQHF. This chain links TRBV18 with TRBJ1-5, with D hard to call. V dropped 5 bases and J dropped 6 bases, with 11 bases sitting between them. The CDR3 length is 13 residues. CDR1 KGHSH and CDR2 LQKENI come from the germline V gene.

V gene TRBV5-1 combines with J gene TRBJ2-2; no firm D call. There are 13 residues in the CDR3. V gave up 0 bases and J gave up 7 bases, with 7 bases separating them. Germline CDR1 SGHRS, CDR2 YFSETQ. The CDR3 protein is CASSLVVDGELFF. In DNA form, the CDR3 reads TGCGCCAGCAGCTTGGTAGTCGACGGGGAGCTGTTTTTT.